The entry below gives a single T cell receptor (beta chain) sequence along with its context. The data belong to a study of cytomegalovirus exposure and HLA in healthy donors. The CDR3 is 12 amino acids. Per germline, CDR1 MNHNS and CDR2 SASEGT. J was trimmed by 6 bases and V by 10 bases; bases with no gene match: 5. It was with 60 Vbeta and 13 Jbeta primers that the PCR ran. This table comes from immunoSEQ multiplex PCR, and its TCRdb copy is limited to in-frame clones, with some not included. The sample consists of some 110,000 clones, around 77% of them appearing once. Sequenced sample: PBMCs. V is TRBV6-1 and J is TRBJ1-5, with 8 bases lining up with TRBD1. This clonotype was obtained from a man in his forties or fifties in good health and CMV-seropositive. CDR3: CATGTGTQPQHF. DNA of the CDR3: TGTGCCACCGGGACAGGAACTCAGCCCCAGCATTTT.